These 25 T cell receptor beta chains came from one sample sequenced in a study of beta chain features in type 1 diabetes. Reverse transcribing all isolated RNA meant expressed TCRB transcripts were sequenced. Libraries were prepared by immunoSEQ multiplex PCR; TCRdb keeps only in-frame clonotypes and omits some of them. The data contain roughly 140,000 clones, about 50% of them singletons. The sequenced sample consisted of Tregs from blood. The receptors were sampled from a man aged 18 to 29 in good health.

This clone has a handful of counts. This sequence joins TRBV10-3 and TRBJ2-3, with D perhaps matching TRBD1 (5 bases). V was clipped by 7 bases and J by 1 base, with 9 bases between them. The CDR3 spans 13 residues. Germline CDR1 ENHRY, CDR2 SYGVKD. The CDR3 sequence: CAITGHRTDTQYF. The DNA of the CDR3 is TGTGCCATCACTGGACACCGCACAGATACGCAGTATTTT.

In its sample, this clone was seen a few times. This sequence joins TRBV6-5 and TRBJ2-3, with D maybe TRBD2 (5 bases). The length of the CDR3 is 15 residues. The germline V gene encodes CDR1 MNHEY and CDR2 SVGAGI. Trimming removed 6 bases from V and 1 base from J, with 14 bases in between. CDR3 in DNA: TGTGCCAGCAGCCGGGGTGGGCGGGGCACAGATACGCAGTATTTT. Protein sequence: CASSRGGRGTDTQYF.

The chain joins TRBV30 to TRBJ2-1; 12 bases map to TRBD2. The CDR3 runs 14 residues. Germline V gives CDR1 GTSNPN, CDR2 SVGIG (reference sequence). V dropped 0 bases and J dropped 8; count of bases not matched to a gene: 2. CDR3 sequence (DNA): TGTGCCTGGAGTGTAGGACTAGCGGGATATGAGCAGTTCTTC. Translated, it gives CAWSVGLAGYEQFF.

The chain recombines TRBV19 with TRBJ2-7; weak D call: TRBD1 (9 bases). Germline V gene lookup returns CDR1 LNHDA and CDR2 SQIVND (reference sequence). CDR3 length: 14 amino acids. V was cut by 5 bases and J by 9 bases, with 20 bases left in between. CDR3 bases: TGTGCCAGTAGTTTAGCGGGACAGGGTCAAAGGCAGTACTTC. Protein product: CASSLAGQGQRQYF.

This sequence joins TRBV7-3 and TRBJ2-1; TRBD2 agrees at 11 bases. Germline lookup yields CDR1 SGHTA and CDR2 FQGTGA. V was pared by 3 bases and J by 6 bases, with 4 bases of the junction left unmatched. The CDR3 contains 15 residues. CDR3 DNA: TGTGCCAGCAGCTTGGCGGGACTAGCGGTCAATGAGCAGTTCTTC. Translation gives CASSLAGLAVNEQFF.

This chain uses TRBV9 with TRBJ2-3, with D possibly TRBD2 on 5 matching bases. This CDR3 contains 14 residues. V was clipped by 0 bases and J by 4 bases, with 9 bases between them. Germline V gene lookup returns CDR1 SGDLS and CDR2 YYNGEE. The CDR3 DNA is TGTGCCAGCAGCGTAGGTGGTAGCGCAGATACGCAGTATTTT. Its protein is CASSVGGSADTQYF. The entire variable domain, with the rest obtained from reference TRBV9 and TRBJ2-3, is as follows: DSGVTQTPKHLITATGQRVTLRCSPRSGDLSVYWYQQSLDQGLQFLIQYYNGEERAKGNILERFSAQQFPDLHSELNLSSLELGDSALYFCASSVGGSADTQYFGPGTRLTVL.

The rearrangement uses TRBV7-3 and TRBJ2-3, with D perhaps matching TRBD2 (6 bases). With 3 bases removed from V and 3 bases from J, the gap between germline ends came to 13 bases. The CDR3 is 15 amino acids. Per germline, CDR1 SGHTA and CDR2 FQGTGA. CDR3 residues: CASSFRAGPTDTQYF. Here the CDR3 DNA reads TGTGCCAGCAGCTTCAGAGCGGGCCCTACAGATACGCAGTATTTT.

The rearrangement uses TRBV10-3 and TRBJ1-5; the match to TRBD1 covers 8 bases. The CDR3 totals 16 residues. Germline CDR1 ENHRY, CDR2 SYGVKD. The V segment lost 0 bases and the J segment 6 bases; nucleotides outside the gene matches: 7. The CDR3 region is CAISESGRGRGQPQHF. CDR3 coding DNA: TGTGCCATCAGTGAGTCGGGCAGGGGGCGCGGTCAGCCCCAGCATTTT.

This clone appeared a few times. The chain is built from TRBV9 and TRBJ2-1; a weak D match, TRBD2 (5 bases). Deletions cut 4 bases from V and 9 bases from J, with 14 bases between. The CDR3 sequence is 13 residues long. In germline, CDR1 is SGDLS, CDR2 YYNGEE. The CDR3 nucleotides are TGTGCCAGCAGCCCCCGGGGTTGGAGTGAGCAGTTCTTC. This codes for CASSPRGWSEQFF.

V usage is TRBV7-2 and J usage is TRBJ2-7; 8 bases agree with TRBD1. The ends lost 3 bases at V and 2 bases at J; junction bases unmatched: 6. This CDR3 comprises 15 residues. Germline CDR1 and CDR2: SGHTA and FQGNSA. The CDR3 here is CASSFTQGGPYEQYF. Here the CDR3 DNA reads TGTGCCAGCAGCTTCACACAGGGGGGTCCCTACGAGCAGTACTTC.

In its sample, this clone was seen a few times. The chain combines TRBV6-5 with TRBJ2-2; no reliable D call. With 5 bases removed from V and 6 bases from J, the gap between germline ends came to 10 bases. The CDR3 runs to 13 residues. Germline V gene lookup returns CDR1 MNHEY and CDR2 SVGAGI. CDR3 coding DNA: TGTGCCAGCAGTCAACCACCGGCCGGGGAGCTGTTTTTT. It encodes CASSQPPAGELFF.

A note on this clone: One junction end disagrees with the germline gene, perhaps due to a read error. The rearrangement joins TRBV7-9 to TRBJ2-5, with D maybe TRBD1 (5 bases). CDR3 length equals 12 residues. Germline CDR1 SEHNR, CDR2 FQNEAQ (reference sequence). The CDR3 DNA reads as TGTGCCAGCAGCTTAGACAGGTTTCCCGCCCACTTC. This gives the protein CASSLDRFPAHF.

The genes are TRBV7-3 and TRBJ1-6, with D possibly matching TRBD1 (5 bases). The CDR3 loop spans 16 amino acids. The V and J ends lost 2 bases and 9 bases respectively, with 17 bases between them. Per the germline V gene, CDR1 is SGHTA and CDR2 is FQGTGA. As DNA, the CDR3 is TGTGCCAGCAGCTTAGTGGGTGGCCAGGGTCGTTCACCCCTCCACTTT. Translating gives CASSLVGGQGRSPLHF. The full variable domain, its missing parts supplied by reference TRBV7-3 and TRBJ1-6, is GAGVSQTPSNKVTEKGKYVELRCDPISGHTALYWYRQSLGQGPEFLIYFQGTGAADDSGLPNDRFFAVRPEGSVSTLKIQRTERGDSAVYLCASSLVGGQGRSPLHFGNGTRLTVT.

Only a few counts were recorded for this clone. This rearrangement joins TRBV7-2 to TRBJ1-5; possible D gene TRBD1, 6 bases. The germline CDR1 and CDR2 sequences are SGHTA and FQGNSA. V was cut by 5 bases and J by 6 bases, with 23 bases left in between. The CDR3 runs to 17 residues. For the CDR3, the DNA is TGTGCCAGCAGCCGAGGGGGGGCGTGGGGGGCTATTCAGCCCCAGCATTTT. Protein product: CASSRGGAWGAIQPQHF.

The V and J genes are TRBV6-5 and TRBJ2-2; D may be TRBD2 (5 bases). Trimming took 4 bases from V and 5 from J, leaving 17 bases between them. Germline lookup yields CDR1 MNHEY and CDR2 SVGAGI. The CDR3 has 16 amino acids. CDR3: CASSSIGRLGTGELFF. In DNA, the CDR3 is TGTGCCAGCAGTTCAATAGGGAGACTGGGGACCGGGGAGCTGTTTTTT.

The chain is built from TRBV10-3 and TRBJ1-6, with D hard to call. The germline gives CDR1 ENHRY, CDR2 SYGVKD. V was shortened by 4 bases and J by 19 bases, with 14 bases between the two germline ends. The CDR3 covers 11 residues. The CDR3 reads CAISAGSGIHF. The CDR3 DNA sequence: TGTGCCATCAGTGCAGGCAGCGGTATTCACTTT.

For the CDR3, the DNA is TGTGCCAGCAGTTACTGGGGCAGGGGCAACGTCCTGACTTTC. It yields the protein CASSYWGRGNVLTF. This chain uses TRBV6-5 with TRBJ2-6; TRBD1 is a possible D gene (6 bases). Germline V CDR1 and CDR2: MNHEY, SVGAGI. The CDR3 extends over 14 amino acids. Trimming stripped 1 base from V and 9 bases from J, with 10 bases between.

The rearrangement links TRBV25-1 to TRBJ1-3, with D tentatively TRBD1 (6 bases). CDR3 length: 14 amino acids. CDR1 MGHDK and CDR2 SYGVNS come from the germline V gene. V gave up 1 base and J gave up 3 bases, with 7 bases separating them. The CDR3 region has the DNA TGTGCCAGCAGTGAATCAGGGGTTGGAAACACCATATATTTT. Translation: CASSESGVGNTIYF.

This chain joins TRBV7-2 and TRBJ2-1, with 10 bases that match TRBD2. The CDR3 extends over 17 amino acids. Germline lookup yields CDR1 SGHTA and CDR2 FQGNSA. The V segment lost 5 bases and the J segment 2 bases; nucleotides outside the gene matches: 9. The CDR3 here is CASSPGRLAGTYNEQFF. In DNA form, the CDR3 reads TGTGCCAGCAGCCCAGGGCGACTAGCGGGTACCTACAATGAGCAGTTCTTC.

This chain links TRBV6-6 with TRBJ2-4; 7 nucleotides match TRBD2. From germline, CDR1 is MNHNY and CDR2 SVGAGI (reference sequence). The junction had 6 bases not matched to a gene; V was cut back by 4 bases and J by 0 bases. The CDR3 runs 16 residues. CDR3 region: CASSSLAELAKNIQYF. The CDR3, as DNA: TGTGCCAGCAGTTCTCTAGCGGAACTAGCCAAAAACATTCAGTACTTC.

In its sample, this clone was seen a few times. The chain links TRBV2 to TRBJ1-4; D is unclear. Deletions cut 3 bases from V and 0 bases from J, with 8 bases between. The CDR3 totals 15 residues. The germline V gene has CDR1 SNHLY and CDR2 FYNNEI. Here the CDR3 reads CASSDVQSTNEKLFF. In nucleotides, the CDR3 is TGTGCCAGCAGTGATGTTCAGTCAACTAATGAAAAACTGTTTTTT.

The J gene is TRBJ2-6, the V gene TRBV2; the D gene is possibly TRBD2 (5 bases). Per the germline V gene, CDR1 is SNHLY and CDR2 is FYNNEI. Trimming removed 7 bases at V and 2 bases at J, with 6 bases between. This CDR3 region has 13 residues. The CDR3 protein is CASKLAGANVLTF. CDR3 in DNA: TGTGCCAGCAAACTAGCTGGGGCCAACGTCCTGACTTTC.

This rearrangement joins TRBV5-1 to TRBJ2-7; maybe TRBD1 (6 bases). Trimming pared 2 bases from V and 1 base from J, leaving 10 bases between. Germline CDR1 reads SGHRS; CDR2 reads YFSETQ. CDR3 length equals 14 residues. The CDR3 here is CASSFDRPSYEQYF. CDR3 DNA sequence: TGCGCCAGCAGCTTTGACAGGCCTTCCTACGAGCAGTACTTC.

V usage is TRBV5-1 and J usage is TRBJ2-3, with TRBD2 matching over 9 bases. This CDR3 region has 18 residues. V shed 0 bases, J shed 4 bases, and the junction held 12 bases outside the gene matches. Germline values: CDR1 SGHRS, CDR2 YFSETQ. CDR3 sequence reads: CASSLVRRGSGSPDTQYF. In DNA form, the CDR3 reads TGCGCCAGCAGCTTGGTTCGGCGGGGTAGCGGGAGTCCAGATACGCAGTATTTT. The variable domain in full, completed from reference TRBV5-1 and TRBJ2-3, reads KAGVTQTPRYLIKTRGQQVTLSCSPISGHRSVSWYQQTPGQGLQFLFEYFSETQRNKGNFPGRFSGRQFSNSRSEMNVSTLELGDSALYLCASSLVRRGSGSPDTQYFGPGTRLTVL.

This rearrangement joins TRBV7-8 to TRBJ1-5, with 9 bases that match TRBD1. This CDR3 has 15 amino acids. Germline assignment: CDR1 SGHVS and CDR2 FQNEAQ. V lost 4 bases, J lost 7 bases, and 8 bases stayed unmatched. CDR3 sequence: CASSWAGTGYQPQHF. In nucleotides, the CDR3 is TGTGCCAGCAGCTGGGCCGGGACAGGGTACCAGCCCCAGCATTTT.